This T cell receptor (beta chain) comes out of a study of T-cell reconstitution after alpha-beta-depleted transplantation in children. General observations from the study: Reportedly, roughly two months post-transplant, alpha-beta T cells arose from several hundred expanded graft clones. A year post-transplant, T-cell counts and diversity derived mostly from newly produced T cells. The study traced high day-60 TCRbeta diversity in some patients to surviving recipient T cells and thymic progenitors.

As concerns this clonotype: Its antigen is undetermined. With a much larger clone just one base away, this may be a read error.

Unique molecular identifiers were used in preparing the TCRbeta library. TCRdb fed the PCR reads into MiXCR, producing one record per CDR3 protein. The table includes a few hundred thousand distinct CDR3 sequences, roughly 16% detected once. Germline V gene sequence: CDR1 SEHNR, CDR2 FQNEAQ (reference sequence). V gave up 4 bases and J gave up 0 bases, with 10 bases separating them. The CDR3 loop spans 15 amino acids. This clonotype was sampled from a boy in the first two years of life who had a stem cell transplant for Wiskott-Aldrich syndrome, so the T cells may come from the graft donor. The sequences come from PBMCs, mostly from graft donor cells, collected 360 days after TCRalphabeta/CD19-depleted stem cell transplant. The genes are TRBV7-9 and TRBJ2-1; D perhaps matches TRBD2 (5 bases). The CDR3 DNA sequence: TGTGCCAGCAGCTCAAAGCGGAGCTCCTACAATGAGCAGTTCTTC. It encodes CASSSKRSSYNEQFF.